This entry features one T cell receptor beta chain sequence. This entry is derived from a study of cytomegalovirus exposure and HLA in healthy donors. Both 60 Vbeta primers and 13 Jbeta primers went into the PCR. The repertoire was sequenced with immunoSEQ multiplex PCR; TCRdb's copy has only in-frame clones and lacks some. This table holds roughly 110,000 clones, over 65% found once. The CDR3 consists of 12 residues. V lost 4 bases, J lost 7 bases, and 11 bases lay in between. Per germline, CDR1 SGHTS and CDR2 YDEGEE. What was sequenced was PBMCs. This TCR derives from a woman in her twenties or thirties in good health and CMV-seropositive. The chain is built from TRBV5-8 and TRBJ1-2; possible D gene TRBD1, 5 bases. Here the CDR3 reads CASSPPGGGYTF. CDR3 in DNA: TGTGCCAGCAGCCCACCCGGGGGTGGCTACACCTTC. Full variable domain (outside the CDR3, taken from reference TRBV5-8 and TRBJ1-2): EAGVTQSPTHLIKTRGQQATLRCSPISGHTSVYWYQQALGLGLQFLLWYDEGEERNRGNFPPRFSGRQFPNYSSELNVNALELEDSALYLCASSPPGGGYTFGSGTRLTVV.